There are a few counts of the clone carrying this TCR beta chain. Antigen specificity is unknown. The CDR3 contains 14 residues. CDR1 and CDR2 from the germline V gene are MDHEN and SYDVKM. Trimming took 9 bases from V and 4 from J; bases not matched to a gene: 10. The sample belongs to a study of blood T cells in healthy people across ages. Together with a sample-barcoded 5' primer, a J-beta primer mix was included in a second PCR lasting about 6 to 11 cycles. Each of the cDNA molecules was tagged by a template-switch adaptor with 12 random nucleotides. Each CDR3 protein gets one entry after TCRdb re-called the 5' RACE reads with MiXCR. The table has 1.5 million to 2 million distinct CDR3 sequences, under 30% seen once. Whole-study results and caveats: Among T cells, TCR beta diversity per million cells dropped roughly linearly as age rose. Because sorting was not performed, PBMCs prevented conclusive naive versus antigen-experienced comparison.

The receptor's source is a young woman in good health. The rearrangement links TRBV28 to TRBJ2-3; 7 bases line up with TRBD2. The sequenced sample was blood. The CDR3 bases are TGTGCCAGTTTATCAAGCGGGGAGGCAGATACGCAGTATTTT. The encoded protein is CASLSSGEADTQYF.